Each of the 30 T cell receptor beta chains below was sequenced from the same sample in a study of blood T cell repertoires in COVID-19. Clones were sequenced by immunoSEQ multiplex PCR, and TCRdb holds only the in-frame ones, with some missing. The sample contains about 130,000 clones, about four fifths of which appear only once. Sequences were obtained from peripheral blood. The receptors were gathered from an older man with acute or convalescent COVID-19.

The CDR3 coding sequence is TGTGCCAGCAGCTTGTCAGGGGCTGGTGGCTACACCTTC. It codes for CASSLSGAGGYTF. The genes are TRBV5-5 and TRBJ1-2, with D tentatively TRBD1 (6 bases). Germline V CDR1 and CDR2: SGHKS, YYEKEE (reference sequence). Trimming stripped 1 base from V and 7 bases from J, with 11 bases between. CDR3 length equals 13 residues.

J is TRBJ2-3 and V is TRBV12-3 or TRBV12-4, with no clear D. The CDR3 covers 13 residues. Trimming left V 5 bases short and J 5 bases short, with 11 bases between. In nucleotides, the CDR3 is TGTGCCAGCAGTCCCACTAACGAAGATACGCAGTATTTT. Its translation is CASSPTNEDTQYF.

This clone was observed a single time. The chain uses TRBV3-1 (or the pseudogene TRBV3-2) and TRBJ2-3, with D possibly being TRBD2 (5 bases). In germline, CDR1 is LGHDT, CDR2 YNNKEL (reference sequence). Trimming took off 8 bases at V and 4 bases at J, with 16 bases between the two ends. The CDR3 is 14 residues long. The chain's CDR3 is CASSRLSGPDTQYF. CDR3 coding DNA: TGTGCCAGCTCTCGACTGAGCGGCCCAGATACGCAGTATTTT.

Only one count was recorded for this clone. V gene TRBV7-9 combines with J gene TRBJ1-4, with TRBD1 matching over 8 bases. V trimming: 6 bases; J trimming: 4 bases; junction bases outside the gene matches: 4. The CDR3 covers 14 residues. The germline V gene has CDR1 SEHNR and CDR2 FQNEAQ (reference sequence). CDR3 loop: CASSLDRDNEKLFF. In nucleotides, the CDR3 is TGTGCCAGCAGTTTGGACAGGGATAATGAAAAACTGTTTTTT.

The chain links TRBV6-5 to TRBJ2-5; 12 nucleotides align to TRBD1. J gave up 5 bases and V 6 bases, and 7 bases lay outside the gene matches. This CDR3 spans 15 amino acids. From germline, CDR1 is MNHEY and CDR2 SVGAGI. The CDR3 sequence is CASSTGTGGFETQYF. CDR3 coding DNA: TGTGCCAGCAGCACCGGGACAGGGGGCTTTGAGACCCAGTACTTC.

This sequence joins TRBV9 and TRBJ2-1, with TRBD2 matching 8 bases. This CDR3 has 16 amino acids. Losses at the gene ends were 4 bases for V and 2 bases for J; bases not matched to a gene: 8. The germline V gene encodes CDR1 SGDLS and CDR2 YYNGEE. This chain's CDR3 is CASSLSGGTTYNEQFF. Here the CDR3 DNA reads TGTGCCAGCAGCTTAAGCGGGGGAACCACCTACAATGAGCAGTTCTTC. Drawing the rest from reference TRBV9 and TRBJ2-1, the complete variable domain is DSGVTQTPKHLITATGQRVTLRCSPRSGDLSVYWYQQSLDQGLQFLIQYYNGEERAKGNILERFSAQQFPDLHSELNLSSLELGDSALYFCASSLSGGTTYNEQFFGPGTRLTVL.

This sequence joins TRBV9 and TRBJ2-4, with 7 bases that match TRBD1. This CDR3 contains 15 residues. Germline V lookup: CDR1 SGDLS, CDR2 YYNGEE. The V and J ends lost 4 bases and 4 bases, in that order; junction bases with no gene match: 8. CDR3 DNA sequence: TGTGCCAGCAGCTCGTCGACAGGGATGAAAAACATTCAGTACTTC. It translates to CASSSSTGMKNIQYF.

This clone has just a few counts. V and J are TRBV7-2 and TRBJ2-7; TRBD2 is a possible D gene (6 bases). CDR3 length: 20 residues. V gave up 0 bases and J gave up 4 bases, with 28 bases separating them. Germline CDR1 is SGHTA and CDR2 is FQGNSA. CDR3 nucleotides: TGTGCCAGCAGCTTAGCGTGGTTTCGCGGGGCCTCACCCCGGCCGTACGAGCAGTACTTC. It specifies CASSLAWFRGASPRPYEQYF. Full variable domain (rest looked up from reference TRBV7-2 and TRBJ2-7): GAGVSQSPSNKVTEKGKDVELRCDPISGHTALYWYRQSLGQGLEFLIYFQGNSAPDKSGLPSDRFSAERTGGSVSTLTIQRTQQEDSAVYLCASSLAWFRGASPRPYEQYFGPGTRLTVT.

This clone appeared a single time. The CDR3 DNA sequence: TGTGCCAGCAGCTTAGGGGGACGGACAGCTTATAATTCACCCCTCCACTTT. It codes for CASSLGGRTAYNSPLHF. The genes are TRBV11-2 and TRBJ1-6; D may be TRBD1 (6 bases). The V gene's germline CDR1 is SGHAT and CDR2 FQNNGV. V was shortened by 1 base and J by 4 bases, with 14 bases between the two germline ends. The CDR3 runs to 17 residues.

CDR3 sequence (DNA): TGTGCCAGCAGTGAAGCGTTCGCAGATACGCAGTATTTT. As protein: CASSEAFADTQYF. The V and J genes are TRBV2 and TRBJ2-3; D gene ambiguous. The CDR3 covers 13 residues. V lost 0 bases to trimming and J lost 4 bases, with 5 bases between them. Germline V gene sequence: CDR1 SNHLY, CDR2 FYNNEI.

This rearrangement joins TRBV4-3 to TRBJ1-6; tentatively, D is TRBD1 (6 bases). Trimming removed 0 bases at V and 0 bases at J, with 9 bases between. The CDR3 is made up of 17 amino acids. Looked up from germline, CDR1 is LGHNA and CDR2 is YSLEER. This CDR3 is CASSQEQGSSYNSPLHF. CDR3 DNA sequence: TGCGCCAGCAGCCAAGAGCAGGGGAGCTCCTATAATTCACCCCTCCACTTT.

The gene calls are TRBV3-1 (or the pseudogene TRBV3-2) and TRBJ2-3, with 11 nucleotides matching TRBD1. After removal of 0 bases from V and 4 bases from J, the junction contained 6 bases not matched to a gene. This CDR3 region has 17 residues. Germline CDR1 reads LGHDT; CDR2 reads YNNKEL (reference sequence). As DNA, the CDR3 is TGTGCCAGCAGCCAAGATAGGACAGGGGGCGTCCCAGATACGCAGTATTTT. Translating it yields CASSQDRTGGVPDTQYF.

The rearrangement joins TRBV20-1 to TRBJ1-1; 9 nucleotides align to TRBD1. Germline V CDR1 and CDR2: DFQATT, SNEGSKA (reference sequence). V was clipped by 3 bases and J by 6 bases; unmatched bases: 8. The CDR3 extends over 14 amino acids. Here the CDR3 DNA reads TGCAGTGCTAGTCTCGGACAGGGGAGCGCTGAAGCTTTCTTT. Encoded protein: CSASLGQGSAEAFF.

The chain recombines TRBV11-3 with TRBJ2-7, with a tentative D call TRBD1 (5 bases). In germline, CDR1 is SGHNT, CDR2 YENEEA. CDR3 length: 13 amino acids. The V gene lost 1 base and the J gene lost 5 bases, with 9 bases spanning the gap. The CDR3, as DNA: TGTGCCAGCAGCTTAGCTCAGGGTGACGAGCAGTACTTC. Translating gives CASSLAQGDEQYF.

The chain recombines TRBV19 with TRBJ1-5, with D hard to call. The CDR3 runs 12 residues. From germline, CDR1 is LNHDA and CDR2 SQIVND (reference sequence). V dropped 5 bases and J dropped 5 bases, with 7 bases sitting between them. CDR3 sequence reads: CASSPPYQPQHF. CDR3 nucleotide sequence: TGTGCCAGTAGTCCCCCTTATCAGCCCCAGCATTTT.

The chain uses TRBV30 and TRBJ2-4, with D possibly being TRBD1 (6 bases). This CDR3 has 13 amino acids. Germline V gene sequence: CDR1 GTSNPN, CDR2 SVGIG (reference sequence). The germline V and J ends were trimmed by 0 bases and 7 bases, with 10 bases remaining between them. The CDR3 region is CAWSVRGSNIQYF. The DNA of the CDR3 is TGTGCCTGGAGTGTAAGGGGGTCGAACATTCAGTACTTC.

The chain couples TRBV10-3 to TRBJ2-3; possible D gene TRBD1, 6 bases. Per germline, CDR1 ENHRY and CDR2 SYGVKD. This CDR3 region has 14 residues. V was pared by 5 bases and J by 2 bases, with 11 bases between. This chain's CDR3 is CAISSRQDTDTQYF. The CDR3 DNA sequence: TGTGCCATCAGTTCAAGACAGGACACAGATACGCAGTATTTT.

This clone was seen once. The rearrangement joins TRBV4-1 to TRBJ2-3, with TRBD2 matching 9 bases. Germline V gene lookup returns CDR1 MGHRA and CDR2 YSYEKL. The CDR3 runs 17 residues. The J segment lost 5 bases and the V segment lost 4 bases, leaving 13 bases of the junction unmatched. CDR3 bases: TGCGCCAGCAGCCGGGAGGGTACGCGGGGGGGCAGAGATACGCAGTATTTT. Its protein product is CASSREGTRGGRDTQYF.

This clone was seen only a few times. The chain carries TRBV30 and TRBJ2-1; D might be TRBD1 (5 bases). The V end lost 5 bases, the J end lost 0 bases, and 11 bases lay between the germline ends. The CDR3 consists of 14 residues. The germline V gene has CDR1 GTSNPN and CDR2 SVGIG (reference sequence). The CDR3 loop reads CAWGGHISYNEQFF. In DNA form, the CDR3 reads TGTGCCTGGGGTGGACATATCTCCTACAATGAGCAGTTCTTC.

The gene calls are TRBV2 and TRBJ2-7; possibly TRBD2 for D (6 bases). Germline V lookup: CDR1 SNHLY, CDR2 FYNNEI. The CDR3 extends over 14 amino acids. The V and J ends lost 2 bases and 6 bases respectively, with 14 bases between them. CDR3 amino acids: CASSERGSWGEQYF. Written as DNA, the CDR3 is TGTGCCAGCAGTGAACGGGGGTCCTGGGGCGAGCAGTACTTC.

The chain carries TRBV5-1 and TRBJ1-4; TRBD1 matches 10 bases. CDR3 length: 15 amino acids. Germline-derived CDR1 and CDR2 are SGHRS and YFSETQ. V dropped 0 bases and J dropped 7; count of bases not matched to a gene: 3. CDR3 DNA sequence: TGCGCCAGCAGCTTGGAGGGACAGGGGTCTGAAAAACTGTTTTTT. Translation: CASSLEGQGSEKLFF.

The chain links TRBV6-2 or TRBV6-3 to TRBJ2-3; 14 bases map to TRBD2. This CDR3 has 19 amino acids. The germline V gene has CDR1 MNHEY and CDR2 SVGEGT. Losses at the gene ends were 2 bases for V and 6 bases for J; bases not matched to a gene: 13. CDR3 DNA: TGTGCCAGCAGTTACGAGTGGACTAGCGGGGGGAAAATCCTCGATACGCAGTATTTT. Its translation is CASSYEWTSGGKILDTQYF.

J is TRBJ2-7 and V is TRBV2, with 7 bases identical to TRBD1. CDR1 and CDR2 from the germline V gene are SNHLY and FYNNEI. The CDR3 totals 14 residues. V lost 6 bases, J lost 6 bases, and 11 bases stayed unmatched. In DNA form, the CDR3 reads TGTGCCAGCAGGGACCATGGACAGGCGGGCGAGCAGTACTTC. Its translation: CASRDHGQAGEQYF.

The CDR3 coding sequence is TGTGCCAGCAGCCAGGGACCGGGGGAACTAGCGGACCTCACAGATACGCAGTATTTT. Translation gives CASSQGPGELADLTDTQYF. This chain joins TRBV3-1 (or the pseudogene TRBV3-2) and TRBJ2-3, with 8 bases identical to TRBD2. CDR1 LGHDT and CDR2 YNNKEL come from the germline V gene (reference sequence). This CDR3 contains 19 residues. V lost 3 bases and J lost 2; bases outside the gene matches: 16.

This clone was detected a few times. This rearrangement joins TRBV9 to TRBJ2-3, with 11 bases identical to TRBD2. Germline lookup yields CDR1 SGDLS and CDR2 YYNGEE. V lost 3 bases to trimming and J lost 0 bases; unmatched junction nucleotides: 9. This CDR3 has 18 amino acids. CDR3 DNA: TGTGCCAGCAGCGATCTAGCGGGGGGAATTACTAGCACAGATACGCAGTATTTT. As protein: CASSDLAGGITSTDTQYF.

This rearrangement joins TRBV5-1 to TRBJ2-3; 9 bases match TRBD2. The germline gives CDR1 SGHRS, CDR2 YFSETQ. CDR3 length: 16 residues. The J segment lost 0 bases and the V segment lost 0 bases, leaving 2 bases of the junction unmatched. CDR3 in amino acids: CASSLESGGSTDTQYF. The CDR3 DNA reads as TGCGCCAGCAGCTTGGAGAGCGGGGGGAGCACAGATACGCAGTATTTT.

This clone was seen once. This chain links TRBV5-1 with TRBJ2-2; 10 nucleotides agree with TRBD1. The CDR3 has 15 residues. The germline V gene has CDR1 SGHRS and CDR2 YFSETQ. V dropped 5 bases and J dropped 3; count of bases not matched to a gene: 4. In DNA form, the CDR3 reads TGCGCCAGCAGAGCGGGACAGGGGTACACCGGGGAGCTGTTTTTT. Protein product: CASRAGQGYTGELFF.

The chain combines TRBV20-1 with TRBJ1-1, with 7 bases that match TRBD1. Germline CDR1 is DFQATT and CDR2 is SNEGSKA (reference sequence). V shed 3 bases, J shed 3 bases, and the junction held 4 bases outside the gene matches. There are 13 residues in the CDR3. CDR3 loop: CSASNRGYTEAFF. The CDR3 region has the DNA TGCAGTGCTAGTAACAGGGGATACACTGAAGCTTTCTTT.

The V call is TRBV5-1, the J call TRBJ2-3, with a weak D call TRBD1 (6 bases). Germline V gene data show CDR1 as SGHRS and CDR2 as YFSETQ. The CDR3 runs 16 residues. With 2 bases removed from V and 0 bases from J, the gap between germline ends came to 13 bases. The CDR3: CASSFDRSRSTDTQYF. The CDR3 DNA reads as TGCGCCAGCAGCTTCGACAGGTCCCGCAGCACAGATACGCAGTATTTT.

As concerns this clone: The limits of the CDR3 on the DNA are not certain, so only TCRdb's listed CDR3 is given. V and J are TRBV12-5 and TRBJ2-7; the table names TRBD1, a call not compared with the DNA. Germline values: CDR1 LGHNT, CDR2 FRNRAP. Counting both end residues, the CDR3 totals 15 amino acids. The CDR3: CASDLVGAGTGHPYF.